This entry is about one T cell receptor beta chain. These data are taken from a study of T cells in Graves' hyperthyroidism and ophthalmopathy. Researchers amplified the TCR beta CDR3 regions from RNA transcripts. HTBI primers were the set used in a first-round RT-PCR of the TCR CDR3. TCRdb redid the calling of the multiplex PCR reads with MiXCR, one entry per CDR3 protein. Among fewer than 450,000 distinct CDR3 sequences listed, 11% to 15% were seen once. Each diagnosis drew on symptoms, thyroxine, TRAb, thyroid ultrasound and orbital computed tomography findings. Fresh 10 ml peripheral blood yielded PBMCs. CDR1 and CDR2 from the germline V gene are LGHDT and YNNKEL (reference sequence). The trim removed 4 bases at V and 3 bases at J, leaving 5 bases unmatched. This CDR3 is 16 amino acids long.

Sample: blood. This chain uses TRBV3-1 with TRBJ2-3; TRBD2 agrees at 12 bases. This TCR came from a man aged 45 to 65 with Graves' ophthalmopathy. DNA of the CDR3: TGTGCCAGCAGCCGACTAGCGGGAGAGGCTACAGATACGCAGTATTTT. This sequence encodes CASSRLAGEATDTQYF.